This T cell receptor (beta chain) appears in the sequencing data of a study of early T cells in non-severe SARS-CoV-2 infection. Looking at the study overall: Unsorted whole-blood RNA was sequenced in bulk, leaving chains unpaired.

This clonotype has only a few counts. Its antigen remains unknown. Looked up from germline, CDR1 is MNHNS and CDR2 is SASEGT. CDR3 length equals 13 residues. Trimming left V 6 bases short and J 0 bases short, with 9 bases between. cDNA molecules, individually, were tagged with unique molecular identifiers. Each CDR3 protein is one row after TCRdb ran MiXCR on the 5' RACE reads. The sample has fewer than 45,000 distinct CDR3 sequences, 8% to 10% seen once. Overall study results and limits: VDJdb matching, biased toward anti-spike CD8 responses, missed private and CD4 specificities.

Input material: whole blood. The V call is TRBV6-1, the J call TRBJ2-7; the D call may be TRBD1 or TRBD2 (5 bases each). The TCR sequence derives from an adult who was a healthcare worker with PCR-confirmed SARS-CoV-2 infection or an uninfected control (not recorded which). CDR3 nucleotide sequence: TGTGCCAGCAGCCGGGACGTCTCCTACGAGCAGTACTTC. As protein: CASSRDVSYEQYF.